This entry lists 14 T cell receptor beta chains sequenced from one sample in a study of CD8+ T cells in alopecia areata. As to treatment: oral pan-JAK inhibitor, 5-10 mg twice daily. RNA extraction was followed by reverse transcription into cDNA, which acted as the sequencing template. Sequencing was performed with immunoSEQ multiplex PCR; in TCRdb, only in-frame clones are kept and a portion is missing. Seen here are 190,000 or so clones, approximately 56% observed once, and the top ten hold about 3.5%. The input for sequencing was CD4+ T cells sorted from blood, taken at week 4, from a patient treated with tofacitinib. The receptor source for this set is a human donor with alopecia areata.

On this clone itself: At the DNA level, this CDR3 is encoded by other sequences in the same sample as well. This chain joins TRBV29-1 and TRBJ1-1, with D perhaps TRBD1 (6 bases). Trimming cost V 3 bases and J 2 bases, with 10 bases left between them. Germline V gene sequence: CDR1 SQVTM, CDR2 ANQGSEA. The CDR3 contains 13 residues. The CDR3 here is CSVEGQLNTEAFF. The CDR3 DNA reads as TGCAGCGTTGAGGGACAACTAAACACTGAAGCTTTCTTT.

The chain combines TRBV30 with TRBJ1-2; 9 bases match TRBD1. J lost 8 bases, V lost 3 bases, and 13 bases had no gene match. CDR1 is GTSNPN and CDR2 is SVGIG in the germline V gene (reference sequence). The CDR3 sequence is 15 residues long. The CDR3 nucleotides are TGTGCCTGGAGCAAACCGGGACAGGGAAGGGAAGGCTACACCTTC. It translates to CAWSKPGQGREGYTF.

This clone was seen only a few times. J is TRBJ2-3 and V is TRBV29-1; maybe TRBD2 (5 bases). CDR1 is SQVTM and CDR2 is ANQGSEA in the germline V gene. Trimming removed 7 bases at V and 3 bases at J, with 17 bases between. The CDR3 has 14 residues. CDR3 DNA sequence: TGCAGCGCCCTACTAGGAGCGGTGACAGATACGCAGTATTTT. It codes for CSALLGAVTDTQYF.

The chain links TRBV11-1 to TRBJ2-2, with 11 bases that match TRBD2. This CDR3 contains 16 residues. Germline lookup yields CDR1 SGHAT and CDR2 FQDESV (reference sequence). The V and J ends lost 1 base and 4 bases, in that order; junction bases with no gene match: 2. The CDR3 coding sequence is TGTGCCAGCAGCTTAGGACTAGCGGGACGCACCGGGGAGCTGTTTTTT. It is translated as CASSLGLAGRTGELFF.

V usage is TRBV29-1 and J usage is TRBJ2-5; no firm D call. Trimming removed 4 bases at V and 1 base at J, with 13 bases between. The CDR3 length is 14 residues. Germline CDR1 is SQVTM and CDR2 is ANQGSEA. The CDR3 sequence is CSVGIVNRQETQYF. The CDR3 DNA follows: TGCAGCGTTGGGATTGTCAATCGCCAAGAGACCCAGTACTTC.

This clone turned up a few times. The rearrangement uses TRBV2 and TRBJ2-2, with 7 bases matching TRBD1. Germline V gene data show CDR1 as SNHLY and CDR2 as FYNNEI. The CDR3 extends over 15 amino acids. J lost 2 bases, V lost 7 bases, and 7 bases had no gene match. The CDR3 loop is CASTREGANTGELFF. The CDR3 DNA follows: TGTGCCAGCACGAGAGAGGGGGCTAACACCGGGGAGCTGTTTTTT.

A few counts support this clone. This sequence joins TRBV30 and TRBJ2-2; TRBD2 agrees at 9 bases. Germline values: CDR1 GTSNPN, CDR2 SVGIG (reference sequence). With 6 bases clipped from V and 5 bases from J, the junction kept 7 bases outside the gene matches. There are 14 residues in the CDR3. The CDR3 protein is CACGGGARTGELFF. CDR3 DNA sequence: TGTGCCTGCGGCGGGGGGGCCAGGACCGGGGAGCTGTTTTTT.

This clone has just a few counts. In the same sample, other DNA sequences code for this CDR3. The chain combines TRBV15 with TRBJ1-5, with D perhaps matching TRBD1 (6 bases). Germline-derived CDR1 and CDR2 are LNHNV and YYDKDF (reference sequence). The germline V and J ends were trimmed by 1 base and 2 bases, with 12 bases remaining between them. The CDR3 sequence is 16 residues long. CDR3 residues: CATSRGPAGGNQPQHF. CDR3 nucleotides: TGTGCCACCAGCAGAGGTCCGGCAGGGGGCAATCAGCCCCAGCATTTT.

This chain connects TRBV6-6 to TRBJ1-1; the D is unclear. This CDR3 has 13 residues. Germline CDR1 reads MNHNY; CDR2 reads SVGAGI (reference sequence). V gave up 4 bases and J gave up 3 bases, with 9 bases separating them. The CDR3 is CASSFEVDTEAFF. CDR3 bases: TGTGCCAGCAGTTTTGAGGTGGACACTGAAGCTTTCTTT.

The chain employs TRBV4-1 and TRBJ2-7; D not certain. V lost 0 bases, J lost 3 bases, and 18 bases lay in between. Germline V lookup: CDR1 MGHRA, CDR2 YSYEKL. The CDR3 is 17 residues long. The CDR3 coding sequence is TGCGCCAGCAGCCAAGATTCTGCAGCAGGAGTGGGCTACGAGCAGTACTTC. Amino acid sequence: CASSQDSAAGVGYEQYF.

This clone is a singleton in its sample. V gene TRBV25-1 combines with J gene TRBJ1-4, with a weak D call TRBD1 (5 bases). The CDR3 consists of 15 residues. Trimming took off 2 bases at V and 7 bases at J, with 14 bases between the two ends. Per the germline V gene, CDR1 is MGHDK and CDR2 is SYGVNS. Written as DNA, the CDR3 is TGTGCCAGCAGTGAAAGCTCGGGGCAGGTTGAAAAACTGTTTTTT. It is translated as CASSESSGQVEKLFF. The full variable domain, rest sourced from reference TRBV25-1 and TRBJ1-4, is EADIYQTPRYLVIGTGKKITLECSQTMGHDKMYWYQQDPGMELHLIHYSYGVNSTEKGDLSSESTVSRIRTEHFPLTLESARPSHTSQYLCASSESSGQVEKLFFGSGTQLSVL.

In nucleotides, the CDR3 is TGCGCCAGCAGCCAAGGTCCTAGCTTGGCAGAGACCCAGTACTTC. Amino acids: CASSQGPSLAETQYF. The chain uses TRBV4-1 and TRBJ2-5, with D possibly matching TRBD2 (5 bases). The CDR3 runs 15 residues. CDR1 MGHRA and CDR2 YSYEKL come from the germline V gene. V was shortened by 1 base and J by 4 bases, with 13 bases between the two germline ends.

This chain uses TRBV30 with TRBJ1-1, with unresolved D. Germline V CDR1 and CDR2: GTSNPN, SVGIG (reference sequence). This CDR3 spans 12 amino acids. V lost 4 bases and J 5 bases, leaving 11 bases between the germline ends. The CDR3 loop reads CAWNQEGTEAFF. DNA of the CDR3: TGTGCCTGGAATCAGGAAGGGACTGAAGCTTTCTTT.

The CDR3 DNA reads TGTGCCAGCAGTTACCAACCGACCTACGAGCAGTACTTC. This translates into CASSYQPTYEQYF. This chain connects TRBV6-5 to TRBJ2-7; no clear D gene. The CDR3 length is 13 residues. V lost 2 bases and J 2 bases, leaving 7 bases between the germline ends. Germline V gene sequence: CDR1 MNHEY, CDR2 SVGAGI.